This record looks at one T cell receptor beta chain sequence and its context. The antigen is not known. Unique molecular identifiers (one per individual cDNA molecule) were attached. TCRdb passed the 5' RACE reads through MiXCR, listing each CDR3 protein once. The data hold more than 90,000 distinct CDR3 sequences, with approximately 13% observed a single time. The data originate from a study of early T cells in non-severe SARS-CoV-2 infection. Study background: Sequenced bulk RNA came from whole blood that was unsorted, and chains were unpaired. The study's findings and limits: Comparison of clonotypes with VDJdb favored anti-spike CD8 responses while missing private and CD4 specificities.

The germline V and J ends were trimmed by 2 bases and 4 bases, with 9 bases remaining between them. The CDR3 has 14 amino acids. Germline V lookup: CDR1 KGHSH, CDR2 LQKENI. V usage is TRBV18 and J usage is TRBJ1-5; D is ambiguous. This clonotype was obtained from an adult who was a healthcare worker with PCR-confirmed SARS-CoV-2 infection or an uninfected control (not recorded which). The specimen sequenced was whole blood. CDR3 protein: CASSPGRGNQPQHF. The CDR3 region has the DNA TGTGCCAGCTCACCAGGGAGAGGAAATCAGCCCCAGCATTTT.